This T cell receptor beta chain was sequenced in a study of Graves' ophthalmopathy and Graves' hyperthyroidism. From fresh peripheral blood, 8 to 10 ml in volume, the PBMCs were obtained. The V end lost 10 bases, the J end lost 4 bases, and 10 bases lay between the germline ends. Germline CDR1 is SNHLY and CDR2 is FYNNEI. CDR3 length equals 12 residues. RNA transcripts were the source from which TCR beta CDR3 regions were amplified. Second-round multiplex PCR followed a first-round RT-PCR using HTBI primers. TCRdb ran MiXCR on the multiplex PCR reads and lists one entry per CDR3 protein. In the table there are approximately 700,000 distinct CDR3 sequences, under 50% of which are singletons. This clonotype was counted many times.

Sequences were obtained from peripheral blood. This receptor was obtained from an adult man with Graves' ophthalmopathy. The genes are TRBV2 and TRBJ1-4, with D tentatively TRBD1 (6 bases). The CDR3 loop reads CATGTLNEKLFF. In DNA form, the CDR3 reads TGTGCCACCGGGACACTTAATGAAAAACTGTTTTTT.